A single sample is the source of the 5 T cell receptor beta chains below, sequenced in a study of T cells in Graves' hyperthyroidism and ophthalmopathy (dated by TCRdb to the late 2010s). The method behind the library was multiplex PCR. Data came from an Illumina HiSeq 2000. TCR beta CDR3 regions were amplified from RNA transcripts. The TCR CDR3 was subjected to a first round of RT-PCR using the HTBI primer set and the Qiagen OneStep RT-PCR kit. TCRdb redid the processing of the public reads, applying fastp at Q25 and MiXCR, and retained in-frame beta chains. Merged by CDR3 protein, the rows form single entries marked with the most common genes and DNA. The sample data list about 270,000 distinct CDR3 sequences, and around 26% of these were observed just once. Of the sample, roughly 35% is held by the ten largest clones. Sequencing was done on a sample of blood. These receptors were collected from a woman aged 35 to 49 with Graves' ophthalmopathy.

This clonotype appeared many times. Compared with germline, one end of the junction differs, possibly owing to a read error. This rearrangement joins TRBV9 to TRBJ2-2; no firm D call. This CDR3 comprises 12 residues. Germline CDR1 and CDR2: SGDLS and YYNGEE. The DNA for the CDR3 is TGTGTCAGCAGCAACTGGGCCGGGGAGCTGTTTTTT. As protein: CVSSNWAGELFF.

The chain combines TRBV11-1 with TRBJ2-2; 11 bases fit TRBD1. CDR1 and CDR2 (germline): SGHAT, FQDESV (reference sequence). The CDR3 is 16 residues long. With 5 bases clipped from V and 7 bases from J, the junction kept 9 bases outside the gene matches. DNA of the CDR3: TGTGCCAGCAGCCGCCGGACAGGGGGCGCGGACGGGGAGCTGTTTTTT. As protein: CASSRRTGGADGELFF.

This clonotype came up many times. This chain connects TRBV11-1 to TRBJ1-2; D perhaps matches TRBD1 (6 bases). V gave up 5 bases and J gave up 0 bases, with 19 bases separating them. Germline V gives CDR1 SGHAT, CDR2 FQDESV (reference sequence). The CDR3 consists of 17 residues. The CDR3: CASSPRGQVPSNYGYTF. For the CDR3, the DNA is TGTGCCAGCAGCCCGCGGGGGCAAGTTCCCTCTAACTATGGCTACACCTTC.

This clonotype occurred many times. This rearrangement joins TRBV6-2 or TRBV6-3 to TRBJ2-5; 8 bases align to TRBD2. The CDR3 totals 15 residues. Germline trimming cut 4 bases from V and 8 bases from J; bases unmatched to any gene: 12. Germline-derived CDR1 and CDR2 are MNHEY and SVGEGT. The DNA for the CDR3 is TGTGCCAGCAGTTTTCTCCGGGAGGGCCTAGGAACCCAGTACTTC. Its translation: CASSFLREGLGTQYF.

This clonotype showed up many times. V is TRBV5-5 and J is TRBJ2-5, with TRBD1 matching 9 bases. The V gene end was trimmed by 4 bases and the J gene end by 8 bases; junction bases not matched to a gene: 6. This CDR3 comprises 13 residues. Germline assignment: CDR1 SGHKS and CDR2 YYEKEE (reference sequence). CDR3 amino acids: CASSGWDRETQYF. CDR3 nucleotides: TGTGCCAGCAGCGGATGGGACAGGGAAACCCAGTACTTC.